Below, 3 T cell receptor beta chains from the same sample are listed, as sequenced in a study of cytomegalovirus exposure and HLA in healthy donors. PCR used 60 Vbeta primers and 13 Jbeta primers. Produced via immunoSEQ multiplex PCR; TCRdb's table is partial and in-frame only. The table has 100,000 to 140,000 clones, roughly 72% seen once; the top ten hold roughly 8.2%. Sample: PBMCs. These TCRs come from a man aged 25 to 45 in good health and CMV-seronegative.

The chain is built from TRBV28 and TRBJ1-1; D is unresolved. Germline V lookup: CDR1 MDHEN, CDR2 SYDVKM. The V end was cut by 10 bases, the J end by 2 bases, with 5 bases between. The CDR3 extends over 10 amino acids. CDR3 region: CATYNTEAFF. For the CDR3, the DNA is TGTGCCACCTATAACACTGAAGCTTTCTTT.

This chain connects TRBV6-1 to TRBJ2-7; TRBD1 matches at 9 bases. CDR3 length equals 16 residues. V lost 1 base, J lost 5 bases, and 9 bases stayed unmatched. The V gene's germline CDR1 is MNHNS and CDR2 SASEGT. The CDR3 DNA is TGTGCCAGCAGTGAAGTGGTTGGGACAGGGTCCCACGAGCAGTACTTC. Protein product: CASSEVVGTGSHEQYF.

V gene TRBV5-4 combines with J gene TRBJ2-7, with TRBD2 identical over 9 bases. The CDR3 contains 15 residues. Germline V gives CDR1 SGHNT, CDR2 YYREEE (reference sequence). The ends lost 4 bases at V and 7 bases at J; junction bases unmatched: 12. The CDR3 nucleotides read TGTGCCAGCAGCAACGATATAGCGGGAGCAGGGGAGCAGTACTTC. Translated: CASSNDIAGAGEQYF.